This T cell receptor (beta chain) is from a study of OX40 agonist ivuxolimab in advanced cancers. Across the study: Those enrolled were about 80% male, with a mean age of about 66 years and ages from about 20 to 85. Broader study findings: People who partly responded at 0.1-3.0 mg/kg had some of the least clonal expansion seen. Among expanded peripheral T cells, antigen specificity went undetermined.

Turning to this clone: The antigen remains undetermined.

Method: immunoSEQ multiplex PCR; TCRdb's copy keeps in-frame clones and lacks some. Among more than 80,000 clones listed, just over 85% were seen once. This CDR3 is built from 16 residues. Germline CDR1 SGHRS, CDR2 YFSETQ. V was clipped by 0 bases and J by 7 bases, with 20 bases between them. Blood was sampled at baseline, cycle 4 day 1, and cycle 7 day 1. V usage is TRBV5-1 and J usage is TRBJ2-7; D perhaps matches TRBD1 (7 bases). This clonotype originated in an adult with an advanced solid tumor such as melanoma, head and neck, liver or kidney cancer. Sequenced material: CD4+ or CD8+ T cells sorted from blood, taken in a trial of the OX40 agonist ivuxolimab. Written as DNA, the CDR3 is TGCGCCAGCAGCTTGGCATGGAGGGGGCCCGAGGGGGAGCAGTACTTC. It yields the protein CASSLAWRGPEGEQYF.